One sample yielded the 25 T cell receptor beta chains listed below, sequenced in a study of T cells in Graves' hyperthyroidism and ophthalmopathy. Researchers amplified the TCR beta CDR3 regions from RNA transcripts. The TCR CDR3 was amplified in a first-round RT-PCR using the HTBI primer set. MiXCR was run by TCRdb on the multiplex PCR reads, yielding one entry per CDR3 protein. The data hold approximately 200,000 distinct CDR3 sequences, with roughly 18% observed a single time. Sequences were obtained from blood. These receptors came from a man in his forties or fifties with Graves' hyperthyroidism.

This sequence joins TRBV20-1 and TRBJ2-3; no definite D call. Germline assignment: CDR1 DFQATT and CDR2 SNEGSKA (reference sequence). The CDR3 extends over 12 amino acids. The V end was cut by 1 base, the J end by 5 bases, with 7 bases between. This CDR3 is CSARATVDTQYF. The CDR3 coding sequence is TGCAGTGCTAGAGCGACGGTAGATACGCAGTATTTT.

This clonotype was counted ten times or more. The V call is TRBV20-1, the J call TRBJ2-7, with D unresolved. The CDR3 runs 12 residues. V was cut by 3 bases and J by 3 bases, with 9 bases left in between. CDR1 DFQATT and CDR2 SNEGSKA come from the germline V gene (reference sequence). The CDR3 protein is CSASEENYEQYF. CDR3 sequence (DNA): TGCAGTGCTAGCGAGGAAAACTACGAGCAGTACTTC.

This clonotype came up many times. V usage is TRBV2 and J usage is TRBJ1-5; weak D call: TRBD1 (6 bases). Germline V lookup: CDR1 SNHLY, CDR2 FYNNEI. V was cut by 4 bases and J by 6 bases, with 10 bases left in between. The CDR3 is 13 residues long. The CDR3 DNA reads TGTGCCAGCAGTGGGAGGGGGGGTCAGCCCCAGCATTTT. It yields the protein CASSGRGGQPQHF.

This clonotype came up many times. The chain is built from TRBV12-3 or TRBV12-4 and TRBJ2-5; maybe TRBD1 (6 bases). This CDR3 has 14 amino acids. V was pared by 5 bases and J by 0 bases, with 10 bases between. DNA of the CDR3: TGTGCCAGCAGTCCGGACAGCAACCAAGAGACCCAGTACTTC. Translating gives CASSPDSNQETQYF.

This clonotype was counted at least ten times. The chain is built from TRBV28 and TRBJ1-2, with TRBD1 as a possible D gene (6 bases). CDR3 length: 12 residues. V shed 7 bases and J shed 7 bases, with 13 bases lying between them. Germline CDR1 reads MDHEN; CDR2 reads SYDVKM. CDR3 nucleotides: TGTGCCAGCACTTTTACGGGGGCTGGCTACACCTTC. Amino acid sequence: CASTFTGAGYTF.

This clonotype was counted at least ten times. This chain connects TRBV9 to TRBJ1-5, with a tentative D call TRBD1 (6 bases). Per germline, CDR1 SGDLS and CDR2 YYNGEE. This CDR3 region has 16 residues. V was clipped by 0 bases and J by 5 bases, with 15 bases between them. CDR3 in DNA: TGTGCCAGCAGCGTAGGCGGCGGGGCAGGGGATCAGCCCCAGCATTTT. It specifies CASSVGGGAGDQPQHF.

This clonotype was found many times. The junction does not match germline at one end; this may be a read error. The rearrangement joins TRBV5-4 to TRBJ1-1, with D tentatively TRBD1 (5 bases). The CDR3 is 13 amino acids. The germline V gene has CDR1 SGHNT and CDR2 YYREEE (reference sequence). The DNA of the CDR3 is TGTGCCAGCAGCTCTGGGACGATCACTAAAGCTTTCTTT. Translated, it gives CASSSGTITKAFF.

This clonotype was picked up many times. The chain joins TRBV12-3 or TRBV12-4 to TRBJ1-1; D gene ambiguous. This CDR3 region has 13 residues. Trimming took off 3 bases at V and 1 base at J, with 6 bases between the two ends. Here the CDR3 reads CASSFSRNTEAFF. As DNA, the CDR3 is TGTGCCAGCAGTTTTTCCAGGAACACTGAAGCTTTCTTT.

The table lists this clonotype with many counts. V is TRBV5-1 and J is TRBJ1-2; no clear D gene. Germline lookup yields CDR1 SGHRS and CDR2 YFSETQ. The CDR3 spans 13 residues. The V end lost 0 bases, the J end lost 8 bases, and 11 bases lay between the germline ends. In DNA, the CDR3 is TGCGCCAGCAGCTTGGATCGATTTCAAGGCTACACCTTC. Residues: CASSLDRFQGYTF.

This clonotype was recorded at least ten times. The chain links TRBV6-1 to TRBJ2-5; 7 positions match TRBD1. CDR3 length: 14 amino acids. The ends lost 7 bases at V and 9 bases at J; junction bases unmatched: 14. Germline CDR1 and CDR2: MNHNS and SASEGT. The CDR3: CASIPTGSSRAQYF. CDR3 nucleotide sequence: TGTGCCAGCATCCCGACAGGGTCGTCGAGGGCCCAGTACTTC.

The rearrangement links TRBV7-9 to TRBJ1-5; the D gene is possibly TRBD1 (5 bases). V was trimmed by 4 bases and J by 4 bases, leaving 17 bases between them. Per germline, CDR1 SEHNR and CDR2 FQNEAQ (reference sequence). CDR3 length equals 16 residues. This CDR3 is CASSSLRGSENQPQHF. Here the CDR3 DNA reads TGTGCCAGCAGCTCACTGAGGGGATCCGAGAATCAGCCCCAGCATTTT. The variable domain in full, with the rest retrieved from reference TRBV7-9 and TRBJ1-5, is DTGVSQNPRHKITKRGQNVTFRCDPISEHNRLYWYRQTLGQGPEFLTYFQNEAQLEKSRLLSDRFSAERPKGSFSTLEIQRTEQGDSAMYLCASSSLRGSENQPQHFGDGTRLSIL.

Concerning this clonotype: A much larger clone lies a single base off, so this may be a read error. The genes are TRBV30 and TRBJ2-7; a weak D match, TRBD1 (5 bases). This CDR3 is built from 16 residues. V was shortened by 3 bases and J by 4 bases, with 22 bases between the two germline ends. Germline V gives CDR1 GTSNPN, CDR2 SVGIG (reference sequence). DNA for the CDR3: TGTGCCTGGAGCACCCTGCGAAGGGGAAATTCTTACGAGCAGTACTTC. Residues: CAWSTLRRGNSYEQYF.

This clonotype has more than one count but fewer than ten. The chain is built from TRBV9 and TRBJ2-2; TRBD1 is a possible D gene (7 bases). The CDR3 runs 16 residues. Germline V CDR1 and CDR2: SGDLS, YYNGEE. With 4 bases removed from V and 4 bases from J, the gap between germline ends came to 17 bases. The CDR3 DNA is TGTGCCAGCAGCCCCCCGGGGGCAGGGGGCACCGGGGAGCTGTTTTTT. Translated, it gives CASSPPGAGGTGELFF.

This clonotype was seen more than once but under ten times. This chain connects TRBV29-1 to TRBJ1-2, with a possible D match to TRBD1 (6 bases). CDR1 is SQVTM, CDR2 ANQGSEA, per germline. The CDR3 spans 13 residues. Deletions cut 6 bases from V and 0 bases from J, with 11 bases between. Here the CDR3 DNA reads TGCAGCGTACCCTGGACAGCTAACTATGGCTACACCTTC. As protein: CSVPWTANYGYTF.

The V and J genes are TRBV12-3 or TRBV12-4 and TRBJ2-7; D is perhaps TRBD1 (6 bases). The CDR3 is made up of 12 amino acids. V gave up 7 bases and J gave up 6 bases, with 13 bases separating them. The CDR3 DNA reads TGTGCCAGCACCCAGGACAGTCGCGAGCAGTACTTC. Translation: CASTQDSREQYF.

In this sample, this clonotype turned up many times. V is TRBV7-3 and J is TRBJ2-1, with D possibly being TRBD1 or TRBD2 (5 bases each). Germline V lookup: CDR1 SGHTA, CDR2 FQGTGA. This CDR3 is 14 amino acids long. Trimming cost V 5 bases and J 7 bases, with 15 bases left between them. CDR3 nucleotides: TGTGCCAGCAGCAAATTAGGGACGGGGAATGAGCAGTTCTTC. This translates into CASSKLGTGNEQFF.

This clonotype was seen at least ten times. In DNA form, the CDR3 reads TGTGCCAGCAGTCCGCCCCGGACTAGCCTTCCCTACGAGCAGTACTTC. Its translation: CASSPPRTSLPYEQYF. The chain recombines TRBV6-2 or TRBV6-3 with TRBJ2-7; 8 bases are a match to TRBD2. V shed 5 bases, J shed 2 bases, and the junction held 11 bases outside the gene matches. The length of the CDR3 is 16 residues. Per germline, CDR1 MNHEY and CDR2 SVGEGT.

J is TRBJ2-7 and V is TRBV30; a possible D gene is TRBD1 (6 bases). This CDR3 has 13 residues. Between the trimmed V and J ends, which lost 3 bases and 3 bases, there was a span of 12 bases. Germline CDR1 is GTSNPN and CDR2 is SVGIG (reference sequence). The CDR3 spells CAWRLKGGYEQYF. Here the CDR3 DNA reads TGTGCCTGGAGACTCAAAGGGGGCTACGAGCAGTACTTC.

This clonotype was found many times. The chain employs TRBV30 and TRBJ2-1; 13 positions agree with TRBD2. CDR1 is GTSNPN and CDR2 is SVGIG in the germline V gene (reference sequence). The CDR3 is 16 amino acids. With 5 bases clipped from V and 0 bases from J, the junction kept 4 bases outside the gene matches. DNA of the CDR3: TGTGCCTGGGAAGGACTAGCGGGGGCCTCCTACAATGAGCAGTTCTTC. Its translation is CAWEGLAGASYNEQFF.

This clonotype was observed at least ten times. The chain has TRBV3-1 and TRBJ2-1, with a possible D match to TRBD2 (6 bases). CDR3 length: 16 amino acids. The ends were cut back, 0 bases at V and 6 bases at J, with 15 bases in the middle. Germline CDR1 is LGHDT and CDR2 is YNNKEL (reference sequence). CDR3 coding DNA: TGTGCCAGCAGCCAAGAGTCTAGCGCCTGGTTCAATGAGCAGTTCTTC. Amino acid sequence: CASSQESSAWFNEQFF.

This clonotype showed up just once. This rearrangement joins TRBV19 to TRBJ1-6, with 8 bases aligning to TRBD1. J lost 6 bases, V lost 2 bases, and 6 bases had no gene match. CDR1 LNHDA and CDR2 SQIVND come from the germline V gene (reference sequence). This CDR3 contains 16 residues. The CDR3 loop is CASSIFSGQANSPLHF. The CDR3 nucleotides read TGTGCCAGTAGTATATTTTCGGGACAGGCTAATTCACCCCTCCACTTT.

The V and J genes are TRBV4-3 and TRBJ2-2; maybe TRBD1 (6 bases). Germline V CDR1 and CDR2: LGHNA, YSLEER. The CDR3 totals 14 residues. Between the trimmed V and J ends, which lost 10 bases and 2 bases, there was a span of 14 bases. CDR3 coding DNA: TGCGCCACCTCATGGACAGATAACACCGGGGAGCTGTTTTTT. It translates to CATSWTDNTGELFF.

The chain recombines TRBV20-1 with TRBJ2-7; the match to TRBD1 covers 8 bases. This CDR3 is 13 amino acids long. V gave up 3 bases and J gave up 4 bases; unmatched junction bases: 5. Germline CDR1 reads DFQATT; CDR2 reads SNEGSKA (reference sequence). This chain's CDR3 is CSASNRGAYEQYF. CDR3 nucleotide sequence: TGCAGTGCTAGTAACAGGGGGGCATACGAGCAGTACTTC.

This clonotype has a count of ten or more. The chain combines TRBV5-1 with TRBJ2-7; 9 bases align to TRBD1. After removal of 3 bases from V and 3 bases from J, the junction contained 7 bases not matched to a gene. There are 15 residues in the CDR3. Germline loops: CDR1 SGHRS, CDR2 YFSETQ. CDR3: CASSSQPGQGYEQYF. Written as DNA, the CDR3 is TGCGCCAGCAGCTCCCAGCCGGGACAGGGCTACGAGCAGTACTTC.

This clonotype was observed at least ten times. This chain uses TRBV18 with TRBJ1-1; the D gene is possibly TRBD1 (6 bases). This CDR3 comprises 16 residues. Trimming removed 4 bases from V and 0 bases from J, with 15 bases in between. Germline V gives CDR1 KGHSH, CDR2 LQKENI. In DNA form, the CDR3 reads TGTGCCAGCTCACTAAACACAGGGCACATGAACACTGAAGCTTTCTTT. Its translation is CASSLNTGHMNTEAFF.